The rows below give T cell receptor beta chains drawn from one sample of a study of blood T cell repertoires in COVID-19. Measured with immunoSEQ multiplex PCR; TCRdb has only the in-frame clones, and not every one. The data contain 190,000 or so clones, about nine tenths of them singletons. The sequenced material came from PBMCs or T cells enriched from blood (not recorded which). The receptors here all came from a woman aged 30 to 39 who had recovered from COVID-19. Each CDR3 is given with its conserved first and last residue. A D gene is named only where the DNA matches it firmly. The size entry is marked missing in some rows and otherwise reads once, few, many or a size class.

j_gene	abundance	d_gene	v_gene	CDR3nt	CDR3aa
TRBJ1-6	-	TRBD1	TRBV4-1	TGCGCCAGCAGCCAAGTTGGGACAGGGGTATCCAATTCACCCCTCCACTTT	CASSQVGTGVSNSPLHF
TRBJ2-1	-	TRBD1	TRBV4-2	TGTGCCAGCAGCGGAAACCTTTTTAGGGGGCTCACTGATGAGCAGTTCTTC	CASSGNLFRGLTDEQFF
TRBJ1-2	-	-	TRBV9	TGTGCCAGCAGCGCCAGGAGGGGACTAAACTATGGCTACACCTTC	CASSARRGLNYGYTF
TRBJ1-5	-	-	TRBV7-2	TGTGCCAGCAGCTCGGACACTCGCAATCAGCCCCAGCATTTT	CASSSDTRNQPQHF
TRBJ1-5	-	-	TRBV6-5	TGTGCCAGCAGCGGGGAAGCTAATCAGCCCCAGCATTTT	CASSGEANQPQHF
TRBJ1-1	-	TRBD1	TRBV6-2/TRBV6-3	TGTGCCAGCAGTTACGCGGGACAGGGTTCCACTGAAGCTTTCTTT	CASSYAGQGSTEAFF
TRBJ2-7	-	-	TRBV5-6	TGTGCCAGCAGCTTGAGATTGTTCGGGTACGAGCAGTACTTC	CASSLRLFGYEQYF
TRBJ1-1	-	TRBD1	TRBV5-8	TGTGCCAGCAGCCATACAGGGGGAAACACTGAAGCTTTCTTT	CASSHTGGNTEAFF
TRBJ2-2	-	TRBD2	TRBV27	TGTGCCAGCAATAGACTAGCGGGAGAGAACGGGGAGCTGTTTTTT	CASNRLAGENGELFF
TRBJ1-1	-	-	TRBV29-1	TGCAGCGTTGGCAATACAGGGAGTACTGAAGCTTTCTTT	CSVGNTGSTEAFF
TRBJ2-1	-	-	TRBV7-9	TGTGCCAGCAGCTCCGTCCAAAGGGAGAATGAGCAGTTCTTC	CASSSVQRENEQFF
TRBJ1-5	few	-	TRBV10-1	TGCGCCCCCGAAGGGCCGGGGGGACCACGGGGGCCCCAGCATTTT	CAPEGPGGPRGPQHF
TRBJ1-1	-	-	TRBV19	TGTGCCAGTAGCGACCGAAGGGGGTCGAACACTGAAGCTTTCTTT	CASSDRRGSNTEAFF
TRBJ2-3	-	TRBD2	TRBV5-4	TGTGCCAGCAGCTTCGAAGCGGGGGGTACAGATACGCAGTATTTT	CASSFEAGGTDTQYF
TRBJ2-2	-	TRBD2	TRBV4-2	TGTGCCAGCCCTCCATTCCCCCGGGGGGGCCCCGGGGAGCTGTTTTTT	CASPPFPRGGPGELFF
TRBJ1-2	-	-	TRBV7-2	TGTGCCAGCAGCTTAGCGGAGGGCGGGGATGGCTACACCTTC	CASSLAEGGDGYTF
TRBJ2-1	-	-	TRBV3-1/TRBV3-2	TGTGCCAGCAGCTTTTCTGGGAGCTGGTATGAGCAGTTCTTC	CASSFSGSWYEQFF
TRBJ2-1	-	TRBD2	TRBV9	TGTGCCAGCGGCGTGCCATATAGCGGGGAAACCTACAATGAGCAGTTCTTC	CASGVPYSGETYNEQFF
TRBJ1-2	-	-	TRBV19	TGTGCCAGTAGTATAGCTCGGGTGGGTGGCTACACCTTC	CASSIARVGGYTF
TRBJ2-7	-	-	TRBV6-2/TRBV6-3	TGTGCCAGCAGTTTACTCAGGGCAGGGGCAGTCGAGCAGTACTTC	CASSLLRAGAVEQYF
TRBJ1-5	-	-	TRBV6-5	TGTGCCAGCAGCTATGGGGCTCAGCCCCAGCATTTT	CASSYGAQPQHF
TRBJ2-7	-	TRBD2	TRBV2	TGTGCCAGCAGTAAACTAGCGGGCCAAGTCGGGCAGTACTTC	CASSKLAGQVGQYF
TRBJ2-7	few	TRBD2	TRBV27	TGTGCCAGCAGTTCTCTGGGACTAGCGGGCTACGAGCAGTACTTC	CASSSLGLAGYEQYF
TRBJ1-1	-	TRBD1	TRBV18	TGTGCCAGCTCACCAGGGACAGGTTGGACGACTGAAGCTTTCTTT	CASSPGTGWTTEAFF
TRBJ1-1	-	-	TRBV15	TGTGCCACCAGCAGGGACCACGGAATCTTCGGGATCTTT	CATSRDHGIFGIF
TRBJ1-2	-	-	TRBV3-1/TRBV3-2	TGTGCCAGCAGCCAAGCGTCGGAGAACTATGGCTACACCTTC	CASSQASENYGYTF
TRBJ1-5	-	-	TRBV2	TGTGCCAGCACGGTTTATAGCAATCAGCCCCAGCATTTT	CASTVYSNQPQHF
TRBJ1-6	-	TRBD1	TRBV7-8	TGTGCCAGCAGCTTAGCCAGGACAGGGGATGAGGGATCACCCCTCCACTTT	CASSLARTGDEGSPLHF
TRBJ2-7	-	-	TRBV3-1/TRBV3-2	TGTGCCAGCAGCCAAGACTACTACGAGCAGTACTTC	CASSQDYYEQYF
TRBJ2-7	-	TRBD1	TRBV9	TGTGCCAGCAGCCGGGACAGGGGGCCCTACGAGCAGTACTTC	CASSRDRGPYEQYF
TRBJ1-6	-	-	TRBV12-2	TGTGCAAGTCGCACCCGCAGGAGGTCACCCCTCCACTTT	CASRTRRRSPLHF
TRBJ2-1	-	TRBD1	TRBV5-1	TGCGCCAGCTTTACAGGGGGCGCAGATAATGAGCAGTTCTTC	CASFTGGADNEQFF
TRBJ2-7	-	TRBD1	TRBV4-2	TGTGCCAGCAGCCAGGGGACAGGGTCCGAGCAGTACTTC	CASSQGTGSEQYF
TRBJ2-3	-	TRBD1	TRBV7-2	TGTGCCACATGGACAGGGAGCACAGATACGCAGTATTTT	CATWTGSTDTQYF
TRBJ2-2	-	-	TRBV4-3	TGCGCCAGCAGCCGATTACTAGCGAACACCGGGGAGCTGTTTTTT	CASSRLLANTGELFF
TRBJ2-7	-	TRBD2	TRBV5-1	TGCGCCAGCAGCTGGGGACTACCCGCCTACGAGCAGTACTTC	CASSWGLPAYEQYF
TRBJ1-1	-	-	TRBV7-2	TGTGCCAGCAGCAATGCACAGGGTAACACTGAAGCTTTCTTT	CASSNAQGNTEAFF
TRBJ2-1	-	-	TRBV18	TGTGCCAGCTCACCACCGTCCCGGACTTTCGTCAATGAGCAGTTCTTC	CASSPPSRTFVNEQFF
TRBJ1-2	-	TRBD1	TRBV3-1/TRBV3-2	TGTGCCAGCAGCCAACGACAGGGGGGCTACACCTTC	CASSQRQGGYTF
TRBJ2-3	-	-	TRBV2	TGTGCCAGCAGTGTCGGCGGCCGGGTGGCGCAGTATTTT	CASSVGGRVAQYF
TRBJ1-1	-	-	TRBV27	TGTGCCAGCAGTTTACAAGGGGTCATGAACACTGAAGCTTTCTTT	CASSLQGVMNTEAFF
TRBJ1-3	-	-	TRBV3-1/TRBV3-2	TGTGCCAGCAGGCAGGGTAACTCTGGAAACACCATATATTTT	CASRQGNSGNTIYF
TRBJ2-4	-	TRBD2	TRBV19	TGTGCCAGTAGTATAGATCCTGGGACTAGCGGGAGCCCCCGGAGAAACATTCAGTACTTC	CASSIDPGTSGSPRRNIQYF
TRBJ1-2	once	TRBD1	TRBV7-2	TGTGCCAGCAGCCACCACAGGGGATCCCGATATGGCTACACCTTC	CASSHHRGSRYGYTF
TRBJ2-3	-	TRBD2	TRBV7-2	TGTGCCAGCAGATTAGCGGGAGGGGGCACAGATACGCAGTATTTT	CASRLAGGGTDTQYF
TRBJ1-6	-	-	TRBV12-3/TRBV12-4	TGTGCCAGCAGCCCCGGCGGGGTTTCACCCCTCCACTTT	CASSPGGVSPLHF